A selection of T cell receptor beta chains follows, all from one sample in a study of T cell clonotyping in hematopoietic cell transplantation. Only in-frame clones appear in the TCRdb table, and some are missing; sequencing was by immunoSEQ multiplex PCR. Seen here are around 16,000 clones, about 61% observed once, and the top ten hold roughly 10%. The sequenced sample was PBMCs, obtained 30 days after allogeneic stem cell transplant. The origin of the receptors is a male patient aged 45-59 years who had an allogeneic stem cell transplant from an unrelated donor, so T cells may come from the graft donor. Some clones in this sample may be carry-over from other donors' samples. Each CDR3 is given with its conserved first and last residue. Where a row states a size, it is once, few, many or the class of an expanded clone; other rows omit it.

size	V	CDR3
-	TRBV6-5	CASSSVGRGYNSPLHF
few	TRBV2	CASSGGTGRSMGYTF
few	TRBV6-5	CASSLAGTGNTIYF
-	TRBV5-6	CASSSQGNYGYTF
-	TRBV10-1	CASSESRTKREQYF
-	TRBV10-3	CATYRGTGNTEAFF
-	TRBV7-8	CASSSSAQSGEQYF
-	TRBV30	CAWSVQGAGPQHF
-	TRBV6-5	CASSYSRSGGKDGYTF
-	TRBV7-2	CASSLGGQYNEQFF
-	TRBV7-1	CASSVEETQYF
-	TRBV25-1	CASSEPLAGLNTGELFF
-	TRBV7-2	CASSSVAAANEQFF
-	TRBV5-1	CASSLWGDLGNTEAFF
-	TRBV2	CASSYGQNNQPQHF